This T cell receptor (beta chain) was sequenced for a study of T cells after yellow fever vaccination. One entry per CDR3 protein, called by TCRdb with MiXCR from the 5' RACE reads. This table has 300,000 to 350,000 distinct CDR3 sequences, roughly 4.3% appearing once. This clonotype was detected ten times or more. The length of the CDR3 is 12 residues. CDR1 is SQVTM, CDR2 ANQGSEA, per germline. Trimming shortened V by 1 base and J by 3 bases, and 7 bases separated the two germline ends. V gene TRBV29-1 combines with J gene TRBJ2-7, with D unresolved. Sequencing was performed on PBMCs, taken 5 days after the yellow fever booster vaccination. The sequence was obtained from a man younger than 30 who received the YFV17D yellow fever vaccine. The DNA of the CDR3 is TGCAGCGTTGAAGGTAGGAGCTACGAGCAGTACTTC. As protein: CSVEGRSYEQYF.